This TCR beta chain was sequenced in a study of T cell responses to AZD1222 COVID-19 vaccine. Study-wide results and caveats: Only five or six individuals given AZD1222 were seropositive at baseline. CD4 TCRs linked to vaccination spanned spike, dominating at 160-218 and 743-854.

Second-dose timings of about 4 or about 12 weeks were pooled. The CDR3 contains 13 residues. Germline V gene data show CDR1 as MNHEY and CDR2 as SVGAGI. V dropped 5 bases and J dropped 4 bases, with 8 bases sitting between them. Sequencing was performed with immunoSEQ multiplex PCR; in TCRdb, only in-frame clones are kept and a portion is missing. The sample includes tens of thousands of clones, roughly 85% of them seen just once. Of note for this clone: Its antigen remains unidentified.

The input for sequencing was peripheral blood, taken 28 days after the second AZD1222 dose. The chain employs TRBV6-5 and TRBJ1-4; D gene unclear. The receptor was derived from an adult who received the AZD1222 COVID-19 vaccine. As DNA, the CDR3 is TGTGCCAGCAGTACAGCATATAATGAAAAACTGTTTTTT. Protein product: CASSTAYNEKLFF.